The clone carrying this T cell receptor (beta chain) was seen a single time. This sample was taken from a study of cytomegalovirus exposure and HLA in healthy donors. The V end was cut by 3 bases, the J end by 3 bases, with 15 bases between. Germline V lookup: CDR1 MNHNS, CDR2 SASEGT. This CDR3 has 16 residues. Researchers ran the PCR with 60 Vbeta and 13 Jbeta primers. TCRdb keeps only in-frame clones here, not all; method: immunoSEQ multiplex PCR. The repertoire holds some 190,000 clones, with over 65% as singletons. The sequenced sample was PBMCs. The V call is TRBV6-1, the J call TRBJ1-5; unclear D gene. This receptor was identified in a man between 35 and 55 years old in good health and CMV-seropositive. The CDR3 region is CASSEARRRLNQPQHF. CDR3 nucleotide sequence: TGTGCCAGCAGTGAGGCTAGACGGAGGCTCAATCAGCCCCAGCATTTT.